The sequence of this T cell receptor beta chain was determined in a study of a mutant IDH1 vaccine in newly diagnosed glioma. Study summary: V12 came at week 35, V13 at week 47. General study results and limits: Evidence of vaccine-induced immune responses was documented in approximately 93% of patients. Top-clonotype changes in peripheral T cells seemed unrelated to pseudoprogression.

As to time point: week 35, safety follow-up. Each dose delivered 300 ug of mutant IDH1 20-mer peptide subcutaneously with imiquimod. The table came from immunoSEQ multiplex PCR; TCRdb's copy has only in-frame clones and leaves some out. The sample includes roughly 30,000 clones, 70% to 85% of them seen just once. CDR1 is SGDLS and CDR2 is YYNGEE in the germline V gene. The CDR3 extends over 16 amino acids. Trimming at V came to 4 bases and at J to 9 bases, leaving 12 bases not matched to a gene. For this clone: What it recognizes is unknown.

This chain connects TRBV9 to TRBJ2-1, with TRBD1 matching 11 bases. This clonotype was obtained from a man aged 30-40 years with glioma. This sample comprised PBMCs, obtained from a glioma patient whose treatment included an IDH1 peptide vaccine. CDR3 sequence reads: CASSTHGTGGSGEQFF. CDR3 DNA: TGTGCCAGCAGCACCCACGGGACAGGGGGATCTGGTGAGCAGTTCTTC.